This T cell receptor beta chain emerged from a study of blood T cell repertoires in COVID-19. Study in general: Collection of acute and convalescent COVID-19 samples took place in the United States, Italy and Spain. Sources were T cells, B-cell-depleted T cells, or PBMCs; the material itself was cDNA or gDNA.

Trimming shortened V by 2 bases and J by 3 bases, and 8 bases separated the two germline ends. The CDR3 consists of 15 residues. Germline-derived CDR1 and CDR2 are MNHEY and SVGAGI. Original processing methods: The assay estimated nucleated cells by amplifying reference gene primers. The table came from immunoSEQ multiplex PCR; TCRdb's copy has only in-frame clones and leaves some out. Clonal size and the V and J genes are those of that table, whereas D and trimming came from the DNA. The sample comprises fewer than 150,000 clones, roughly 82% of which are singletons, and about 7.3% rests with the top ten.

This TCR was sampled from a middle-aged woman with acute or convalescent COVID-19. Sequenced sample: peripheral blood. The rearrangement links TRBV6-5 to TRBJ1-6, with a weak D call TRBD1 (5 bases). The CDR3 coding sequence is TGTGCCAGCAGTTACCGCAGGGACTATAATTCACCCCTCCACTTT. It translates to CASSYRRDYNSPLHF.